The source of this T cell receptor beta chain is a study of vaccination effects on CD4 cells after COVID-19 (dated by TCRdb to the early 2020s). Describing the broader study: The ViraFEST assay stimulated PBMC with viral peptide pools and then used TCR sequencing to identify antigen-specific CD4+ T cell clonotypes by expansion. In both COVID-19 convalescent patients and infection-naive vaccine recipients, the study compared SARS-CoV-2 spike-specific CD4+ TCR repertoires from before mRNA vaccination with those from after it. Each well held 1.5 million to 2.5 million PBMC cultured in IMDM containing 5% human AB serum, roughly 9.6 IU/ml IL-2 and gentamicin, along with around 11 ug/ml peptides. The Oncomine TCR Beta short-read assay on an Illumina iSeq 100 was used to sequence cultures from other donors in the study. The full study included approximately nine COVID-19 convalescent patients and several SARS-CoV-2-naive healthy vaccine recipients. Across the study, the median time from the second dose to post-vaccine sampling was 72 days (range 14 to 241).

Concerning this clone: The antigen this receptor binds is unknown. No much larger clone is present one base from it, and per-base qualities are unavailable.

As encoded in the germline V gene, CDR1 is SNHLY while CDR2 is FYNNEI. Trimming at the junction amounts to 2 bases on V and 5 bases on J, and the germline ends lie 7 bases apart. Reading from cysteine to phenylalanine, the CDR3 counts 13 amino acids. Left in the record is the CDR3 DNA by itself, 39 bases read in frame from the first base. After less than 13 days of culture, CD4+ T cells were isolated with the EasySep CD4+ T cell isolation kit. Participants received two doses of either the BNT162b2 or the mRNA-1273 mRNA SARS-CoV-2 vaccine. Healthy vaccine recipients had no prior SARS-CoV-2 infection, confirmed by negative nucleocapsid antibodies before and after vaccination. Half of the culture medium was replaced with fresh IL-2-containing medium on days 3 and 7. Unless noted otherwise, every peptide stimulation condition was grown in triplicate wells. Using Ficoll-Paque Plus gradient centrifugation, PBMC were separated from whole blood and then either used fresh or cryopreserved at -140C. The QIAamp micro DNA kit was used to extract genomic DNA from the cultured CD4+ T cells.

The library was built by means of the immunoSEQ multiplex PCR assay. DNA from the CD4+ T cells that had been cultured and isolated underwent TCR beta CDR3 sequencing. The study's own analysis went as follows. Non-productive TCR sequences were discarded, and reads were trimmed to the CDR3 region, with only CDR3s of 7 or more amino acids retained. The MANAFEST web app was used to identify antigen-specific clonotypes by comparing expansion in peptide wells with expansion in reference cultures. To be called positive, a clone needed expansion at FDR<0.05 compared with the reference and with all other wells, an odds ratio greater than 5, and a frequency greater than 0.1% in two replicate wells. A clonotype was called cross-reactive if it was significantly expanded both in SARS-CoV-2 spike wells and in at least one common cold coronavirus spike condition. Levenshtein distance calculated with the stringdist R package was used to assess CDR3 similarity, and unrooted trees were constructed with ape in R 3.6.1. Here the immuneACCESS table is served through TCRdb, limited to in-frame sequences with V and J called. Missing clones are a known gap in these copies; in checked studies unresolved V genes cover under half, and the rest lacks a known reason. The V and J calls and clone size come from that table; D and trimming were worked out from the DNA. Within this sample are 40,000 or so clones, with 65% to 80% of them counted one time only. The ten biggest clones cover about 10% of the sample.

Results the study describes overall, beyond this receptor: Limitations of the study were the small number of convalescent patients and the absence of early post-infection timepoints. Marked clonal contraction was observed in both infection-induced and vaccine-induced clones at late post-vaccination timepoints, consistent with waning T cell responses. In healthy vaccine recipients, vaccine-induced clones were almost all SARS-CoV-2 mono-reactive, with only 1 of 255 cross-reactive with common cold coronaviruses.

This receptor chain uses TRBV2 and TRBJ1-5, with the D gene call left open. The starting material was CD4+ T cells from PBMCs cultured without peptide, obtained after COVID-19 vaccination. The sequence derives from a human donor who received a COVID-19 vaccine. In nucleotides, the sequence is TGTGCCAGCAGTGAAACGGGGTATCAGCCCCAGCATTTT. Its translation is CASSETGYQPQHF.